This TCR beta chain is drawn from a study of T-cell reconstitution after alpha-beta-depleted transplantation in children. Unmatched junction bases numbered 4, after V lost 4 bases and J lost 1 base. The CDR3 loop spans 15 amino acids. The germline gives CDR1 SNHLY, CDR2 FYNNEI. Study outcomes and limitations: Two months or so post-transplant, alpha-beta T cells reportedly derived from several hundred expanded graft clones. Where some patients showed high TCRbeta diversity at day 60, it came from recipient T cells and thymic progenitors that had survived.

Preparing the TCRbeta library involved the use of unique molecular identifiers. TCRdb re-analysed the PCR reads in MiXCR, keeping a single row per CDR3 protein. This sample has 300,000 to 400,000 distinct CDR3 sequences, with 15% to 20% found just once. On this clonotype: Its antigen is not identified.

This rearrangement joins TRBV2 to TRBJ2-7; TRBD1 matches at 10 bases. Sequencing was performed on PBMCs, mostly from graft donor cells, taken 360 days after TCRalphabeta/CD19-depleted stem cell transplant. This TCR was recovered from a male patient under 10 years old who had a stem cell transplant for acute lymphoblastic leukemia, so the T cells may come from the graft donor. For the CDR3, the DNA is TGTGCCAGCAGTGGACAGGGGGCACGGTCCTACGAGCAGTACTTC. Its translation: CASSGQGARSYEQYF.